These 10 T cell receptor beta chains came from one sample sequenced in a study of blood T cells in healthy people across ages. A sample-barcoded 5' primer and a J-beta primer mix were used in a second PCR of about 7 to 11 cycles. TCRdb ran MiXCR on the 5' RACE reads and lists one entry per CDR3 protein. The profile covers more than 800,000 distinct CDR3 sequences, with 45% appearing a single time and about 19% taken by the ten largest. The specimen was blood. These receptors were obtained from a woman aged 55-75 years in good health.

The J gene is TRBJ2-1, the V gene TRBV5-1, with TRBD2 as a possible D gene (6 bases). The CDR3 covers 15 residues. Between the trimmed V and J ends, which lost 0 bases and 0 bases, there was a span of 7 bases. CDR1 and CDR2 (germline): SGHRS, YFSETQ. CDR3 nucleotide sequence: TGCGCCAGCAGCTTGGTAGCGGACTCCTACAATGAGCAGTTCTTC. It encodes CASSLVADSYNEQFF.

This sequence joins TRBV5-1 and TRBJ2-5, with TRBD1 as a possible D gene (7 bases). The germline V gene encodes CDR1 SGHRS and CDR2 YFSETQ. With 4 bases removed from V and 1 base from J, the gap between germline ends came to 14 bases. CDR3 length: 15 residues. CDR3 DNA: TGCGCCAGCAGCCGACCTCAGGGGGGCCAAGAGACCCAGTACTTC. Amino acids: CASSRPQGGQETQYF.

This clonotype has only a few counts. This chain links TRBV2 with TRBJ1-4; D unclear. In germline, CDR1 is SNHLY, CDR2 FYNNEI. The length of the CDR3 is 10 residues. Trimming left V 8 bases short and J 4 bases short, with 2 bases between. The CDR3 reads CASLNEKLFF. The DNA of the CDR3 is TGTGCCAGCCTTAATGAAAAACTGTTTTTT.

Notes on this clonotype: At one of its ends the junction is not consistent with the germline gene, which may arise from a read error. The V call is TRBV15, the J call TRBJ2-5; D is uncertain. Germline lookup yields CDR1 LNHNV and CDR2 YYDKDF (reference sequence). The CDR3 has 17 residues. The CDR3 DNA sequence: TGTGCCACCAGCAGAGATCTCGGTGGCTTGTACCAAGAGGCCCAGTACTTC. Translating gives CATSRDLGGLYQEAQYF. The whole variable domain, filled in from reference TRBV15 and TRBJ2-5, reads DAMVIQNPRYQVTQFGKPVTLSCSQTLNHNVMYWYQQKSSQAPKLLFHYYDKDFNNEADTPDNFQSRRPNTSFCFLDIRSPGLGDTAMYLCATSRDLGGLYQEAQYFGPGTRLLVL.

The CDR3 spells CASRIAQGSVEKLFF. CDR3 in DNA: TGTGCCAGCAGAATTGCCCAGGGTTCAGTTGAAAAACTGTTTTTT. V usage is TRBV7-9 and J usage is TRBJ1-4, with a possible D match to TRBD1 (5 bases). The V gene's germline CDR1 is SEHNR and CDR2 FQNEAQ (reference sequence). This CDR3 region has 15 residues. The V and J ends lost 6 bases and 7 bases respectively, with 18 bases between them.

The rearrangement links TRBV2 to TRBJ2-1; TRBD2 matches at 7 bases. CDR1 is SNHLY, CDR2 FYNNEI, per germline. The CDR3 extends over 14 amino acids. Unmatched junction bases numbered 7, after V lost 11 bases and J lost 0 bases. This CDR3 is CARNGDYSYNEQFF. In DNA, the CDR3 is TGTGCCCGGAATGGGGACTACTCCTACAATGAGCAGTTCTTC.

This clonotype occurred many times. The chain links TRBV10-3 to TRBJ1-5; 9 positions agree with TRBD1. Germline CDR1 and CDR2: ENHRY and SYGVKD. Trimming removed 10 bases from V and 0 bases from J; junction bases left unmatched: 7. The CDR3 totals 15 residues. The CDR3 is CATLSDRGSNQPQHF. CDR3 DNA sequence: TGTGCCACCCTATCGGACAGGGGTAGCAATCAGCCCCAGCATTTT.

The chain uses TRBV29-1 and TRBJ2-6; D possibly corresponds to TRBD2 (6 bases). V lost 7 bases and J lost 3, with 10 bases in between. This CDR3 contains 13 residues. The germline V gene has CDR1 SQVTM and CDR2 ANQGSEA. CDR3 nucleotides: TGCAGCGGAAGGGAGGTTGGGGCCAACGTCCTGACTTTC. Amino acids: CSGREVGANVLTF.

V gene TRBV27 combines with J gene TRBJ1-5, with D perhaps TRBD1 (6 bases). CDR3 length equals 13 residues. The germline gives CDR1 MNHEY, CDR2 SMNVEV (reference sequence). V gave up 4 bases and J gave up 5 bases, with 9 bases separating them. CDR3 in DNA: TGTGCCAGCAGTTGGGGGGGCGATCAGCCCCAGCATTTT. As protein: CASSWGGDQPQHF.

In its sample, this clonotype was seen a few times. J is TRBJ2-6 and V is TRBV12-3 or TRBV12-4, with D uncertain. The CDR3 loop spans 19 amino acids. Trimming pared 5 bases from V and 0 bases from J, leaving 20 bases between. CDR3 nucleotide sequence: TGTGCCAGCAGTCATCCGATCCGCACGCAACTCTCTGGGGCCAACGTCCTGACTTTC. Amino acids: CASSHPIRTQLSGANVLTF.